Shown below are 3 T cell receptor beta chains from a single sample sequenced in a study of shared clonotypes between healthy human individuals. The method was immunoSEQ multiplex PCR; TCRdb's version includes in-frame clones alone and lacks a portion of them. The table has about 2.1 million clones, 90% to 95% seen once; the top ten hold 1.5% to 2%. Naive CD8 cells comprised CD45RO-negative, CCR7-positively selected cells, excluding terminally differentiated effector memory CD45RA+ cells. Source material: naive CD8+ T cells from PBMCs. These receptors originate from a young man in good health. Some clones in this sample may be carry-over from other donors' samples.

This CDR3 reads CASSLPIRDPGGETQYF. The CDR3 bases are TGTGCCAGCAGCTTGCCTATCCGGGACCCGGGGGGGGAGACCCAGTACTTC. The chain uses TRBV5-8 and TRBJ2-5, with TRBD2 identical over 8 bases. The germline V gene encodes CDR1 SGHTS and CDR2 YDEGEE. Trimming at V came to 1 base and at J to 5 bases, leaving 13 bases not matched to a gene. The CDR3 totals 17 residues.

V is TRBV5-6 and J is TRBJ2-5; D possibly uses TRBD1 or TRBD2 (5 bases each). This CDR3 is 14 amino acids long. Germline loops: CDR1 SGHDT, CDR2 YYEEEE. Trimming cost V 2 bases and J 1 base, with 9 bases left between them. The CDR3 reads CASSLPGAQETQYF. CDR3 nucleotide sequence: TGTGCCAGCAGCTTACCCGGGGCCCAAGAGACCCAGTACTTC.

This chain connects TRBV7-9 to TRBJ1-1; the match to TRBD1 covers 9 bases. The V gene's germline CDR1 is SEHNR and CDR2 FQNEAQ (reference sequence). With 5 bases clipped from V and 0 bases from J, the junction kept 13 bases outside the gene matches. The CDR3 consists of 18 residues. The CDR3 sequence is CASSPPPGQGIMNTEAFF. In DNA form, the CDR3 reads TGTGCCAGCAGCCCCCCCCCGGGACAGGGAATTATGAACACTGAAGCTTTCTTT.